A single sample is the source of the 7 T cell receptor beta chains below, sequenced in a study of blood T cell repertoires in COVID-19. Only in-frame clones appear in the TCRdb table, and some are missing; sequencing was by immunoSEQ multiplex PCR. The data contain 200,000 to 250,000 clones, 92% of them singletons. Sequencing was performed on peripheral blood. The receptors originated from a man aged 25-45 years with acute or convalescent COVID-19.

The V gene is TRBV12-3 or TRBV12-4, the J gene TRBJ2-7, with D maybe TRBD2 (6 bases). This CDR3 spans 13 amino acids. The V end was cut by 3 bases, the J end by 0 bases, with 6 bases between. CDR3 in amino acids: CASSFGSSYEQYF. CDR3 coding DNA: TGTGCCAGCAGTTTCGGGAGCTCCTACGAGCAGTACTTC.

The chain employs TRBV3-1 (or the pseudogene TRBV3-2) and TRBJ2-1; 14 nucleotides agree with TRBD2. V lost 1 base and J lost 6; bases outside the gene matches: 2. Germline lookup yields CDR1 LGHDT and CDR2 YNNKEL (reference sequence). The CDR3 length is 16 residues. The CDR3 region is CASSQATSGRGNEQFF. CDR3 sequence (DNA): TGTGCCAGCAGCCAAGCGACTAGCGGGAGGGGCAATGAGCAGTTCTTC.

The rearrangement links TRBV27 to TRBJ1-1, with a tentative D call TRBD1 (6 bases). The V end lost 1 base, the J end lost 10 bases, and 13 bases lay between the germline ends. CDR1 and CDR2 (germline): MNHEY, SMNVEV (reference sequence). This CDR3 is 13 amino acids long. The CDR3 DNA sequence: TGTGCCAGCAGTTTATATCGGGGGGCGACAGCTTTCTTT. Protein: CASSLYRGATAFF.

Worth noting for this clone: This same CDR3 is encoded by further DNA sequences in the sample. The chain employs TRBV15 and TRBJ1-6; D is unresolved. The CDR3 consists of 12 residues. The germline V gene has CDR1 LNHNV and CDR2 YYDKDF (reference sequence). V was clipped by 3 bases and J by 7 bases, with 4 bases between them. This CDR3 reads CATSSLNSPLHF. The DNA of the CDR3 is TGTGCCACCAGCAGCCTAAATTCACCCCTCCACTTT.

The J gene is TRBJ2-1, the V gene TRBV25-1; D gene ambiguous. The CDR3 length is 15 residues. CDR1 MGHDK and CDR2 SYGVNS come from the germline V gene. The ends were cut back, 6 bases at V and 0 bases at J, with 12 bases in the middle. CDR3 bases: TGTGCCAGCAGGGCGGCTCCGAGCTCCTACAATGAGCAGTTCTTC. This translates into CASRAAPSSYNEQFF.

The CDR3, as DNA: TGTGCCAGCAGCTTAGCGCTGGGACTAGACTATGAGCAGTTCTTC. Protein sequence: CASSLALGLDYEQFF. The gene calls are TRBV7-9 and TRBJ2-1; 8 nucleotides align to TRBD2. The CDR3 contains 15 residues. V lost 0 bases and J lost 8; bases outside the gene matches: 6. Germline V lookup: CDR1 SEHNR, CDR2 FQNEAQ (reference sequence).

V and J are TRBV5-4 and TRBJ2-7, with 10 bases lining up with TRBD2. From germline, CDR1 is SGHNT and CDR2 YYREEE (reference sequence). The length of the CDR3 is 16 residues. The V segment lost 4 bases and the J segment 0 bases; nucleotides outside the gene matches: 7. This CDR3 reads CASSPGLADYSYEQYF. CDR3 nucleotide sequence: TGTGCCAGCAGCCCAGGACTAGCGGACTACTCCTACGAGCAGTACTTC.